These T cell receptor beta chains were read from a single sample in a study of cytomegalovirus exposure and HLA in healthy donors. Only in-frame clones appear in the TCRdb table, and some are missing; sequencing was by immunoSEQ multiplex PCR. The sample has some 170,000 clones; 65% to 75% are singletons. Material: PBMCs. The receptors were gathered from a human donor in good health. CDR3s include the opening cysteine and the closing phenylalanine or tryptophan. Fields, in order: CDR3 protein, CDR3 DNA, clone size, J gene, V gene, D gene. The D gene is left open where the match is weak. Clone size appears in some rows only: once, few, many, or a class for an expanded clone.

CDR3: CASSIEAGGMYEQFF
DNA: TGTGCCAGTAGTATTGAAGCGGGGGGGATGTATGAGCAGTTCTTC
size: NA
J: TRBJ2-1
V: TRBV19
D: TRBD2

CDR3: CASSQTRWETQYF
DNA: TGCGCCAGCAGCCAAACTAGGTGGGAGACCCAGTACTTC
size: once
J: TRBJ2-5
V: TRBV4-1
D: NA

CDR3: CASSQGVVTGKLILVRNTIYF
DNA: TGCGCCAGCAGCCAAGGAGTAGTCACAGGGAAGTTAATTCTGGTGAGGAACACCATATATTTT
size: NA
J: TRBJ1-3
V: TRBV4-1
D: NA

CDR3: CASRGGFGQPQHF
DNA: TGTGCCAGTAGGGGAGGGTTTGGTCAGCCCCAGCATTTT
size: NA
J: TRBJ1-5
V: TRBV19
D: NA

CDR3: CASSTRTGNNYGYTF
DNA: TGTGCCAGCAGTACTAGGACAGGGAATAACTATGGCTACACCTTC
size: NA
J: TRBJ1-2
V: TRBV6-6
D: TRBD1

CDR3: CASSVGLAEETQYF
DNA: TGTGCCAGCAGCGTAGGACTAGCGGAAGAGACCCAGTACTTC
size: NA
J: TRBJ2-5
V: TRBV9
D: TRBD2

CDR3: CASSLLAGGLEDEQFF
DNA: TGTGCCAGCAGCTTACTAGCGGGGGGGCTGGAGGATGAGCAGTTCTTC
size: few
J: TRBJ2-1
V: TRBV7-9
D: TRBD2

CDR3: CASTTRGRMNTEAFF
DNA: TGTGCCAGCACTACCAGGGGGCGAATGAACACTGAAGCTTTCTTT
size: NA
J: TRBJ1-1
V: TRBV6-6
D: TRBD1

CDR3: CASSIGSGGKNTEAFF
DNA: TGTGCCAGTAGTATCGGGTCCGGGGGAAAGAACACTGAAGCTTTCTTT
size: NA
J: TRBJ1-1
V: TRBV19
D: NA

CDR3: CACTGSYNEQFF
DNA: TGTGCCTGCACGGGCTCCTACAATGAGCAGTTCTTC
size: few
J: TRBJ2-1
V: TRBV6-5
D: NA

CDR3: CASSEIAAGGRQPQHF
DNA: TGTGCCAGCAGTGAAATCGCGGCAGGGGGCCGTCAGCCCCAGCATTTT
size: NA
J: TRBJ1-5
V: TRBV6-1
D: TRBD1

CDR3: CASSEGPPHYGYTF
DNA: TGTGCCAGCAGTGAGGGCCCCCCTCACTATGGCTACACCTTC
size: few
J: TRBJ1-2
V: TRBV2
D: NA

CDR3: CASSSEYTEAFF
DNA: TGTGCCAGCAGTTCCGAGTACACTGAAGCTTTCTTT
size: few
J: TRBJ1-1
V: TRBV6-5
D: NA

CDR3: CSVEARPTGGPDYGYTF
DNA: TGCAGCGTTGAAGCAAGGCCTACAGGGGGCCCAGACTATGGCTACACCTTC
size: NA
J: TRBJ1-2
V: TRBV29-1
D: TRBD1

CDR3: CASIASRATGELFF
DNA: TGTGCCAGTATAGCCTCCAGGGCCACCGGGGAGCTGTTTTTT
size: NA
J: TRBJ2-2
V: TRBV19
D: NA

CDR3: CASSILTGRWVEQYF
DNA: TGTGCCAGTAGTATTCTGACAGGTCGTTGGGTCGAGCAGTACTTC
size: NA
J: TRBJ2-7
V: TRBV19
D: NA

CDR3: CASAHASGGENEQFF
DNA: TGTGCCAGCGCCCATGCTAGCGGGGGGGAAAATGAGCAGTTCTTC
size: few
J: TRBJ2-1
V: TRBV2
D: TRBD2

CDR3: CASSMGLIGGGVGYTF
DNA: TGTGCCAGTAGTATGGGACTGATTGGCGGGGGCGTTGGCTACACCTTC
size: NA
J: TRBJ1-2
V: TRBV19
D: NA

CDR3: CASSQGPRGGGVHYEQYF
DNA: TGCGCCAGCAGCCAAGGTCCAAGAGGGGGGGGTGTCCACTACGAGCAGTACTTC
size: NA
J: TRBJ2-7
V: TRBV4-1
D: NA

CDR3: CASSSRTGNTEAFF
DNA: TGCGCCAGCAGCTCCCGGACAGGGAACACTGAAGCTTTCTTT
size: NA
J: TRBJ1-1
V: TRBV5-1
D: TRBD1

CDR3: CASSKGGWPYGNTFYGYTF
DNA: TGTGCCAGCAGCAAAGGAGGGTGGCCGTACGGGAATACTTTTTATGGCTACACCTTC
size: NA
J: TRBJ1-2
V: TRBV21-1
D: NA

CDR3: CASSLNPSGGYNEQFF
DNA: TGTGCCAGCAGCTTAAATCCTAGCGGGGGGTACAATGAGCAGTTCTTC
size: NA
J: TRBJ2-1
V: TRBV7-3
D: TRBD2

CDR3: CASSLTGYEQYF
DNA: TGTGCCAGCAGCTTGACAGGGTACGAGCAGTACTTC
size: NA
J: TRBJ2-7
V: TRBV7-2
D: TRBD1

CDR3: CASTSTGELFF
DNA: TGTGCCAGCACCTCCACCGGGGAGCTGTTTTTT
size: NA
J: TRBJ2-2
V: TRBV7-9
D: NA

CDR3: CASSRLGSSGNTIYF
DNA: TGTGCCAGCAGCCGTTTGGGGAGCTCTGGAAACACCATATATTTT
size: few
J: TRBJ1-3
V: TRBV27
D: NA

CDR3: CASSPRQGIGYNEQFF
DNA: TGCGCCAGCAGCCCCCGACAGGGAATCGGCTACAATGAGCAGTTCTTC
size: few
J: TRBJ2-1
V: TRBV5-1
D: TRBD1

CDR3: CASSLVRGPGGEAFF
DNA: TGTGCCAGCAGTTTAGTCCGGGGCCCCGGGGGGGAAGCTTTCTTT
size: NA
J: TRBJ1-1
V: TRBV27
D: NA

CDR3: CASSIGGGGIGNQPQHF
DNA: TGTGCCAGTAGTATAGGGGGAGGGGGTATCGGCAATCAGCCCCAGCATTTT
size: NA
J: TRBJ1-5
V: TRBV19
D: NA

CDR3: CASSELALALKIRGGELFF
DNA: TGTGCCAGCAGTGAACTGGCACTAGCTCTGAAGATTCGGGGCGGGGAGCTGTTTTTT
size: NA
J: TRBJ2-2
V: TRBV2
D: NA

CDR3: CASSRAVVGAHGGYTF
DNA: TGTGCCAGCAGCCGAGCGGTAGTGGGGGCGCATGGTGGCTACACCTTC
size: few
J: TRBJ1-2
V: TRBV5-5
D: NA

CDR3: CASSLGTAGEQFF
DNA: TGCGCCAGCAGCTTGGGGACAGCGGGGGAGCAGTTCTTC
size: NA
J: TRBJ2-1
V: TRBV5-1
D: NA

CDR3: CAISEFTQGAEAFF
DNA: TGTGCCATCAGTGAGTTTACGCAGGGGGCTGAAGCTTTCTTT
size: NA
J: TRBJ1-1
V: TRBV10-3
D: TRBD1

CDR3: CASSKFGGRNNEQFF
DNA: TGTGCCAGCTCTAAATTCGGGGGGCGGAACAATGAGCAGTTCTTC
size: NA
J: TRBJ2-1
V: TRBV2
D: NA

CDR3: CASSDRGALGTEAFF
DNA: TGTGCCAGCAGTGATCGGGGGGCTCTAGGCACTGAAGCTTTCTTT
size: NA
J: TRBJ1-1
V: TRBV6-1
D: NA

CDR3: CASSRDGTGSQPQHF
DNA: TGTGCCAGCAGCCGGGACGGGACAGGGTCTCAGCCCCAGCATTTT
size: few
J: TRBJ1-5
V: TRBV7-3
D: TRBD1

CDR3: CASAREGGTEAFF
DNA: TGTGCCAGCGCCCGGGAGGGAGGCACTGAAGCTTTCTTT
size: NA
J: TRBJ1-1
V: TRBV6-4
D: NA

CDR3: CASSSETGALGEQYF
DNA: TGTGCCAGCAGCTCCGAGACAGGTGCCCTCGGGGAGCAGTACTTC
size: NA
J: TRBJ2-7
V: TRBV7-2
D: NA

CDR3: CASSPVGADTQYF
DNA: TGTGCCAGCAGCCCCGTTGGGGCTGACACGCAGTATTTT
size: NA
J: TRBJ2-3
V: TRBV13
D: NA